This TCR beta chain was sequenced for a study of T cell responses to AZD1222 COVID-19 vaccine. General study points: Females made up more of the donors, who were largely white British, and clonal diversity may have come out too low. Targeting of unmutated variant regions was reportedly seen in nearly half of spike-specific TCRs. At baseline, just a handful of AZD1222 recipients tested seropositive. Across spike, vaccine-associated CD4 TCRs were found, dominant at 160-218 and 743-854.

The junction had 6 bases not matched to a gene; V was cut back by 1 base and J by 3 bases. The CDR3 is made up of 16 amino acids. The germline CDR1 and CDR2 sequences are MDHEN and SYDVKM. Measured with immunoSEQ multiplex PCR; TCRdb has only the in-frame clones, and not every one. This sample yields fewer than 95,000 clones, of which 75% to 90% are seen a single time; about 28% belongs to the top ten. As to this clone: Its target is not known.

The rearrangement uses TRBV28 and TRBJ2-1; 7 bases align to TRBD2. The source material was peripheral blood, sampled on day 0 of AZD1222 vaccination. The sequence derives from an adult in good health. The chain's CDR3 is CASSLSASGYYNEQFF. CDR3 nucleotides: TGTGCCAGCAGTTTATCAGCTAGCGGTTACTACAATGAGCAGTTCTTC. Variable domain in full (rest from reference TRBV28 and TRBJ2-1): DVKVTQSSRYLVKRTGEKVFLECVQDMDHENMFWYRQDPGLGLRLIYFSYDVKMKEKGDIPEGYSVSREKKERFSLILESASTNQTSMYLCASSLSASGYYNEQFFGPGTRLTVL.